The sequence of this T cell receptor (beta chain) was determined in a study of vaccination and CD4 T cells after COVID-19. Study background: Four females and six males made up the convalescents, with two Hispanic.

Germline V gene data show CDR1 as MNHNS and CDR2 as SASEGT. Unmatched junction bases numbered 10, after V lost 5 bases and J lost 2 bases. The CDR3 spans 16 residues. Cultured CD4+ T cells had their DNA profiled by the Oncomine TCR Beta short-read assay. TCRdb re-derived calls from the PCR reads in MiXCR, one entry per CDR3 protein. The sample consists of 20,000 to 25,000 distinct CDR3 sequences, about two fifths of them appearing once. This clonotype was found a few times. No antigen is known for it. Treatment: approximately nine-day PBMC culture with coronavirus spike peptide pools or control peptides (ViraFEST assay).

The sequence was obtained from a human donor who had recovered from COVID-19. The chain links TRBV6-1 to TRBJ1-1, with 8 bases matching TRBD1. Sequencing was done on a sample of CD4+ T cells from blood, cultured in vitro. CDR3 in amino acids: CASSRGQGWGNTEAFF. The CDR3 nucleotides are TGTGCCAGCAGTCGCGGACAGGGATGGGGAAACACTGAAGCTTTCTTT.